This T cell receptor (beta chain) was found in a study of blood T cells in healthy people across ages. CDR1 DFQATT and CDR2 SNEGSKA come from the germline V gene (reference sequence). The V end was cut by 5 bases, the J end by 3 bases, with 20 bases between. The length of the CDR3 is 15 residues. This clonotype was detected a few times. The use of a sample-barcoded 5' primer and a J-beta primer mix characterized a second PCR of about 7 to 12 cycles. Tagging of each cDNA molecule was performed by a template-switch adaptor with 12 random nucleotides. Every sample gave at least 2.5 million paired-end reads containing CDR3. TCRdb fed the 5' RACE reads into MiXCR, producing one record per CDR3 protein. The sample includes 1,300,000 or so distinct CDR3 sequences, 59% of them seen just once. Each donor had 8.5 to 10 milliliters of peripheral blood drawn. PBMCs, at least 6 million per sample, were isolated.

This clonotype originated in a young man in good health. The chain uses TRBV20-1 and TRBJ2-7; perhaps TRBD1 as D (5 bases). Input material: blood. CDR3 nucleotide sequence: TGCAGTGCTTCCCCCGCGCAGGGTGCAGTCTACGAGCAGTACTTC. This codes for CSASPAQGAVYEQYF.